These 2 T cell receptor beta chains were all obtained from the same sample, sequenced in a study of blood T cells in healthy people across ages. A sample-barcoded 5' primer and a J-beta primer mix were used in a second PCR of roughly 6 to 12 cycles. In TCRdb, the 5' RACE reads were re-called with MiXCR into one record per CDR3 protein. This sample has approximately 1.5 million distinct CDR3 sequences, with 35% to 45% found just once. The sequenced material came from blood. The receptor set was obtained from a woman under 30 in good health.

This clonotype was recorded a few times. The chain links TRBV4-3 to TRBJ2-1, with a possible D match to TRBD2 (7 bases). Looked up from germline, CDR1 is LGHNA and CDR2 is YSLEER. Trimming removed 0 bases at V and 1 base at J, with 13 bases between. The CDR3 has 17 amino acids. CDR3 sequence: CASSQDRRGGSYNEQFF. Written as DNA, the CDR3 is TGCGCCAGCAGCCAAGATCGTAGGGGGGGATCCTACAATGAGCAGTTCTTC.

Details on this clonotype: Compared with germline, one end of the junction differs, possibly owing to a read error. The CDR3 spells CSAGVSSGTFTDTRYF. For the CDR3, the DNA is TGCAGTGCTGGGGTCTCGAGCGGGACCTTCACAGATACGCGGTATTTT. The V and J genes are TRBV20-1 and TRBJ2-3, with 7 nucleotides matching TRBD2. This CDR3 region has 16 residues. Per the germline V gene, CDR1 is DFQATT and CDR2 is SNEGSKA (reference sequence).